The clone carrying this T cell receptor beta chain was picked up a small number of times. Its antigen is currently unknown. This entry is derived from a study of vaccination effects on CD4 cells after COVID-19. Germline CDR1 and CDR2: SGHRS and YFSETQ. The CDR3 consists of 15 residues. Trimming took 5 bases from V and 8 from J, leaving 23 bases between them. Viral peptide pools were used in the ViraFEST assay to expand antigen-specific CD4+ T cells, and sequencing came afterward. Researchers isolated CD4+ T cells once 9 to 11 days of culture had elapsed. A positive SARS-CoV-2 PCR test fell between March and December 2020. After around 2 million PBMC were placed in each well, they were cultured with approximately 9.4 IU/ml IL-2 and 10 ug/ml peptides. The authors exchanged half the medium for IL-2 medium on days 3 and 7. TCRdb keeps only in-frame clones here, not all; method: immunoSEQ multiplex PCR. The repertoire has 70,000 or so clones, over 65% of them found once; the top ten carry over 4.5%.

This sample comprised CD4+ T cells from PBMCs cultured with HIV peptides, obtained before COVID-19 vaccination. Subset meaning: HIV-1 Nef peptide pool negative control/reference culture. The receptor's source is a human donor who had a prior SARS-CoV-2 infection. The chain recombines TRBV5-1 with TRBJ2-7; possibly TRBD1 for D (5 bases). Written as DNA, the CDR3 is TGCGCCAGCAGACACACAGGTCAGGTGACCACCAAGCAGTACTTC. The encoded protein is CASRHTGQVTTKQYF.